This T cell receptor beta chain was recovered during a study of blood T cell repertoires in COVID-19. Study overall: Nucleic acid was either cDNA or gDNA, and it came from T cells, B-cell-depleted T cells, or PBMCs.

Authors' data handling: Quantification of nucleated cells was approximated via reference gene primer amplification. Clones were read by immunoSEQ multiplex PCR, and TCRdb kept only the in-frame ones, dropping some. D and trimming come from the DNA, and the V and J calls and clone size come from that table. The data show 250,000 to 300,000 clones, with roughly nine tenths seen just once and approximately 12% held by the top ten. CDR1 and CDR2 (germline): SEHNR, FQNEAQ (reference sequence). The CDR3 is made up of 18 amino acids. With 3 bases clipped from V and 0 bases from J, the junction kept 9 bases outside the gene matches. Patients in Seattle were enrolled during active infection, then followed longitudinally.

The sequence was collected from a woman aged 30 to 39 with COVID-19, enrolled during active disease. The chain has TRBV7-9 and TRBJ2-1, with 9 bases identical to TRBD2. What was sequenced was peripheral blood. The CDR3 DNA follows: TGTGCCAGCAGCTTGGGGACTAGCACCAGGAGCTCCTACAATGAGCAGTTCTTC. Encoded protein: CASSLGTSTRSSYNEQFF.